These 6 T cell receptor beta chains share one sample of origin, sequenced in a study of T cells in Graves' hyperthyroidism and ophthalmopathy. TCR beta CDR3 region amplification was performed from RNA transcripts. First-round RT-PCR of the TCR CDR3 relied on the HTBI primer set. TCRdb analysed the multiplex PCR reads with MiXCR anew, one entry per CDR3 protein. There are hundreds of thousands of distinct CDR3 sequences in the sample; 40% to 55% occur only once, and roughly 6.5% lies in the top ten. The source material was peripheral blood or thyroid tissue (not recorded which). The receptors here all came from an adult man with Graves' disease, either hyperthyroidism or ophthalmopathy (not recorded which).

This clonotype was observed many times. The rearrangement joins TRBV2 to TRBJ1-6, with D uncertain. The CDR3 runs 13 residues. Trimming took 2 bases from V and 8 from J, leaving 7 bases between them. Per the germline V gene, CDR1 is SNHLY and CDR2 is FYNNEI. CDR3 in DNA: TGTGCCAGCAGTGAAAGTGGCCATTCACCCCTCCACTTT. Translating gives CASSESGHSPLHF.

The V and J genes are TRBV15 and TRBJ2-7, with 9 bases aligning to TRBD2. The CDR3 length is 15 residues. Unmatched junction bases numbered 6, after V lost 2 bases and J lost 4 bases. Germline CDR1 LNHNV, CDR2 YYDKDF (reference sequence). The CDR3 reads CATSRQGAGGYEQYF. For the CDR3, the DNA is TGTGCCACCAGCAGACAAGGGGCGGGAGGGTACGAGCAGTACTTC.

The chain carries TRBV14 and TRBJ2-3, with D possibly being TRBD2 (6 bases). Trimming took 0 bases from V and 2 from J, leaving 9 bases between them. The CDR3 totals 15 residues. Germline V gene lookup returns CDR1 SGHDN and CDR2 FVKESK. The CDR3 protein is CASSQERGLTDTQYF. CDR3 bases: TGTGCCAGCAGCCAAGAACGGGGACTCACAGATACGCAGTATTTT.

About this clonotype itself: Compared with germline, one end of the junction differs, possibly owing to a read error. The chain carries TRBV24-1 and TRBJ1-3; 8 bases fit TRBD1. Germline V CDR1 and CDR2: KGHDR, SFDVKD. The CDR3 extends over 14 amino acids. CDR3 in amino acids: CATSDAGTGNTIYF. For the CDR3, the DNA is TGTGCCACCAGTGATGCCGGGACAGGAAACACTATATATTTT.

The CDR3: CAGQENSPLHF. CDR3 DNA sequence: TGTGCCGGACAGGAGAATTCACCCCTCCACTTT. The rearrangement joins TRBV25-1 to TRBJ1-6; the match to TRBD1 covers 7 bases. V shed 11 bases and J 7 bases; nucleotides not matched to a gene: 2. From germline, CDR1 is MGHDK and CDR2 SYGVNS. This CDR3 is 11 amino acids long.

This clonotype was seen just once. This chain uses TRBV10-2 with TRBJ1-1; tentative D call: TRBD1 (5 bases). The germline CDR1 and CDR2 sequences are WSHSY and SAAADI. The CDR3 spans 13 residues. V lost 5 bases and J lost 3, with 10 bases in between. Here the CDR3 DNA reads TGCGCCAGCAGTAGGGCAGGGTACACTGAAGCTTTCTTT. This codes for CASSRAGYTEAFF.